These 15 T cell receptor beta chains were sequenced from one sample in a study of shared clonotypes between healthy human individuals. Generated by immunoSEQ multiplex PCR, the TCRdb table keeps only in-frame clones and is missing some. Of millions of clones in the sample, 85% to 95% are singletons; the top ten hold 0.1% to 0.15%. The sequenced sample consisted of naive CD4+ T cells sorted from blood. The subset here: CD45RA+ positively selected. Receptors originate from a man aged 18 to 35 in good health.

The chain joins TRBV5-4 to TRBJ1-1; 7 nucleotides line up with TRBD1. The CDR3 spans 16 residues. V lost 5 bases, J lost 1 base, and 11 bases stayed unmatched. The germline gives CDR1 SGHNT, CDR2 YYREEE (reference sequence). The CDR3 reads CASRKGQPGENTEAFF. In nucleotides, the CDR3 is TGTGCCAGCAGAAAGGGACAGCCCGGCGAGAACACTGAAGCTTTCTTT.

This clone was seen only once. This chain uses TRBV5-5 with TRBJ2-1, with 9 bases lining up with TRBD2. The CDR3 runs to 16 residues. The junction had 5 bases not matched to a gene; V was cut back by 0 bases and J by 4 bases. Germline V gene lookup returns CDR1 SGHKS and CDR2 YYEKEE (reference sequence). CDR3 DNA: TGTGCCAGCAGCTTGGATGGGCTAGCGGGGTACAATGAGCAGTTCTTC. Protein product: CASSLDGLAGYNEQFF. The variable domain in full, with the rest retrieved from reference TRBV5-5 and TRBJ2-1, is DAGVTQSPTHLIKTRGQQVTLRCSPISGHKSVSWYQQVLGQGPQFIFQYYEKEERGRGNFPDRFSARQFPNYSSELNVNALLLGDSALYLCASSLDGLAGYNEQFFGPGTRLTVL.

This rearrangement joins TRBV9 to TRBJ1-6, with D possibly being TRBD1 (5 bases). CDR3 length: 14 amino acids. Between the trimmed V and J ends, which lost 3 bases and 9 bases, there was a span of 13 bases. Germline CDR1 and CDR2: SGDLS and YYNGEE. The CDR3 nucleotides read TGTGCCAGCAGCGGAACAGGTTTTCGTTCACCCCTCCACTTT. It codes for CASSGTGFRSPLHF.

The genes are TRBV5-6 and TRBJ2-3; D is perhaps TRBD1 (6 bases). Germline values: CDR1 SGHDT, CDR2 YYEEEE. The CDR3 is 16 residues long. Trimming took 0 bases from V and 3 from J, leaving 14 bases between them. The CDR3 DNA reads TGTGCCAGCAGCTTGGCCGGAACAGGGAAGACAGATACGCAGTATTTT. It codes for CASSLAGTGKTDTQYF.

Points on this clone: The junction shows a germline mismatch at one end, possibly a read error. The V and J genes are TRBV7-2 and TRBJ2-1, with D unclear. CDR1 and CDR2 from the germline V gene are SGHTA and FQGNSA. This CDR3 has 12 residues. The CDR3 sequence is CASSPRLGEQLF. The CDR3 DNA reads TGTGCCAGCAGCCCACGCCTGGGTGAGCAGCTCTTC.

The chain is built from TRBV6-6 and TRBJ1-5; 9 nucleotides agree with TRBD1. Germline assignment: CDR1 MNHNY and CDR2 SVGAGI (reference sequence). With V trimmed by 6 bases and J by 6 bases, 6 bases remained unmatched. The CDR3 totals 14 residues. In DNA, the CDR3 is TGTGCCAGCAGAACAGGGGGCTTCATTCAGCCCCAGCATTTT. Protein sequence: CASRTGGFIQPQHF.

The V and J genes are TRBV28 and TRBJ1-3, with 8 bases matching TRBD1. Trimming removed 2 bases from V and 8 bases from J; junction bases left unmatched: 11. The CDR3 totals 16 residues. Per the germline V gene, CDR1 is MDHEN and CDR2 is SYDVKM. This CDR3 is CASSLDVAGGPDTIYF. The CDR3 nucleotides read TGTGCCAGCAGTTTAGATGTTGCAGGGGGCCCGGACACCATATATTTT.

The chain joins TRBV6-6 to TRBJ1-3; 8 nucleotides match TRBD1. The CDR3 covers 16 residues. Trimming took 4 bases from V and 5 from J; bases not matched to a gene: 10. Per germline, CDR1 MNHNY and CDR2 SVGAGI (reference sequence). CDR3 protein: CASSSPDREVRNTIYF. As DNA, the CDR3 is TGTGCCAGCAGTTCACCGGACAGGGAGGTTCGAAACACCATATATTTT.

CDR3 nucleotides: TGTGCCATCAGTGAGATTTTTGCTAGCGAAGACTTCACAGATACGCAGTATTTT. It is translated as CAISEIFASEDFTDTQYF. The chain carries TRBV10-3 and TRBJ2-3; D may be TRBD2 (6 bases). From germline, CDR1 is ENHRY and CDR2 SYGVKD. This CDR3 spans 18 amino acids. Trimming left V 2 bases short and J 2 bases short, with 20 bases between.

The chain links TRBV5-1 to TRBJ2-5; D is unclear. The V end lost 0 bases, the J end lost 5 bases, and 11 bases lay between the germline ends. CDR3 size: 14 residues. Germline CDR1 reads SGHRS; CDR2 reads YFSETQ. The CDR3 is CASSLERWTETQYF. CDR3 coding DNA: TGCGCCAGCAGCTTGGAGCGCTGGACGGAGACCCAGTACTTC.

The CDR3: CASTPWSPNTGELFF. The CDR3 DNA sequence: TGTGCCAGTACCCCCTGGTCGCCGAACACCGGGGAGCTGTTTTTT. J is TRBJ2-2 and V is TRBV19; D is uncertain. V lost 7 bases to trimming and J lost 0 bases, with 12 bases between them. Germline CDR1 LNHDA, CDR2 SQIVND (reference sequence). There are 15 residues in the CDR3.

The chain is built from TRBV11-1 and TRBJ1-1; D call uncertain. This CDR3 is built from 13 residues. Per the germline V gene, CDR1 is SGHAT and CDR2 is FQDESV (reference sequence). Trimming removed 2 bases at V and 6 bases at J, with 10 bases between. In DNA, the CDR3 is TGTGCCAGCAGCTTATGGGTTGGGCCTGAAGCTTTCTTT. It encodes CASSLWVGPEAFF.

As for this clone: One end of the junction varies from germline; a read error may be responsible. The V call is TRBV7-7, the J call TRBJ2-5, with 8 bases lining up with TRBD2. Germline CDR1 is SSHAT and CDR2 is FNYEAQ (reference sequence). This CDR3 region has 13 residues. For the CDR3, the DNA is TGTGCTAGCAGCCCCGGGGGGGTCGAGACCCAGTACTTC. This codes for CASSPGGVETQYF.

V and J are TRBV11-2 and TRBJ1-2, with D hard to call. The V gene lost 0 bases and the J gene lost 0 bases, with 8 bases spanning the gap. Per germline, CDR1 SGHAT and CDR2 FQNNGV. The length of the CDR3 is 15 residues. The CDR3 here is CASSLEGLSNYGYTF. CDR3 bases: TGTGCCAGCAGCTTAGAGGGCCTTTCTAACTATGGCTACACCTTC.

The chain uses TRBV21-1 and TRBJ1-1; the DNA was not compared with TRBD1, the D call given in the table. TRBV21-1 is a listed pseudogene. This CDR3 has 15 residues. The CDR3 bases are TGTGCCAGCAGCAACACGGGACAGGGTAACACTGAAGCTTTCTTT. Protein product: CASSNTGQGNTEAFF.